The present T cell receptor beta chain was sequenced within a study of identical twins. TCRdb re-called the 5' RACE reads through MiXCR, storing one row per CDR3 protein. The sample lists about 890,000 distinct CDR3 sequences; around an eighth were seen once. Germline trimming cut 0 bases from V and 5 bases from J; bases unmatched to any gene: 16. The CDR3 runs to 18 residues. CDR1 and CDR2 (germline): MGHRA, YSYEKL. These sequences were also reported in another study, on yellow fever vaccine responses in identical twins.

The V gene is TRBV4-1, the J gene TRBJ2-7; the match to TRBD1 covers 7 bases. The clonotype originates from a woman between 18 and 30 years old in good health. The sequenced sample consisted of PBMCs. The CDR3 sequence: CASSQEERLETGLNEQYF. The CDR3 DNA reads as TGCGCCAGCAGCCAAGAGGAGCGCCTGGAGACAGGGCTGAACGAGCAGTACTTC.